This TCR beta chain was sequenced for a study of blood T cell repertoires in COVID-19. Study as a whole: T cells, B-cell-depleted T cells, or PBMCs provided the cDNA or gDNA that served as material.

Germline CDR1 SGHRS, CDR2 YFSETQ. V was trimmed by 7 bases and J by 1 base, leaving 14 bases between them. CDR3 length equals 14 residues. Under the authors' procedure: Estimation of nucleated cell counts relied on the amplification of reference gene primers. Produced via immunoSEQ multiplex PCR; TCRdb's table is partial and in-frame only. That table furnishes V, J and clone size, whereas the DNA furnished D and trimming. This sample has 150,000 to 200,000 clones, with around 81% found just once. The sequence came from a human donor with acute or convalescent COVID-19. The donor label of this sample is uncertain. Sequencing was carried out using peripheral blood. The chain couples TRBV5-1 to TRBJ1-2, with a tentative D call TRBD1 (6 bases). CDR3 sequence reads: CASGPGDLNYGYTF. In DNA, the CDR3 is TGCGCCAGCGGACCAGGGGATCTTAACTATGGCTACACCTTC.